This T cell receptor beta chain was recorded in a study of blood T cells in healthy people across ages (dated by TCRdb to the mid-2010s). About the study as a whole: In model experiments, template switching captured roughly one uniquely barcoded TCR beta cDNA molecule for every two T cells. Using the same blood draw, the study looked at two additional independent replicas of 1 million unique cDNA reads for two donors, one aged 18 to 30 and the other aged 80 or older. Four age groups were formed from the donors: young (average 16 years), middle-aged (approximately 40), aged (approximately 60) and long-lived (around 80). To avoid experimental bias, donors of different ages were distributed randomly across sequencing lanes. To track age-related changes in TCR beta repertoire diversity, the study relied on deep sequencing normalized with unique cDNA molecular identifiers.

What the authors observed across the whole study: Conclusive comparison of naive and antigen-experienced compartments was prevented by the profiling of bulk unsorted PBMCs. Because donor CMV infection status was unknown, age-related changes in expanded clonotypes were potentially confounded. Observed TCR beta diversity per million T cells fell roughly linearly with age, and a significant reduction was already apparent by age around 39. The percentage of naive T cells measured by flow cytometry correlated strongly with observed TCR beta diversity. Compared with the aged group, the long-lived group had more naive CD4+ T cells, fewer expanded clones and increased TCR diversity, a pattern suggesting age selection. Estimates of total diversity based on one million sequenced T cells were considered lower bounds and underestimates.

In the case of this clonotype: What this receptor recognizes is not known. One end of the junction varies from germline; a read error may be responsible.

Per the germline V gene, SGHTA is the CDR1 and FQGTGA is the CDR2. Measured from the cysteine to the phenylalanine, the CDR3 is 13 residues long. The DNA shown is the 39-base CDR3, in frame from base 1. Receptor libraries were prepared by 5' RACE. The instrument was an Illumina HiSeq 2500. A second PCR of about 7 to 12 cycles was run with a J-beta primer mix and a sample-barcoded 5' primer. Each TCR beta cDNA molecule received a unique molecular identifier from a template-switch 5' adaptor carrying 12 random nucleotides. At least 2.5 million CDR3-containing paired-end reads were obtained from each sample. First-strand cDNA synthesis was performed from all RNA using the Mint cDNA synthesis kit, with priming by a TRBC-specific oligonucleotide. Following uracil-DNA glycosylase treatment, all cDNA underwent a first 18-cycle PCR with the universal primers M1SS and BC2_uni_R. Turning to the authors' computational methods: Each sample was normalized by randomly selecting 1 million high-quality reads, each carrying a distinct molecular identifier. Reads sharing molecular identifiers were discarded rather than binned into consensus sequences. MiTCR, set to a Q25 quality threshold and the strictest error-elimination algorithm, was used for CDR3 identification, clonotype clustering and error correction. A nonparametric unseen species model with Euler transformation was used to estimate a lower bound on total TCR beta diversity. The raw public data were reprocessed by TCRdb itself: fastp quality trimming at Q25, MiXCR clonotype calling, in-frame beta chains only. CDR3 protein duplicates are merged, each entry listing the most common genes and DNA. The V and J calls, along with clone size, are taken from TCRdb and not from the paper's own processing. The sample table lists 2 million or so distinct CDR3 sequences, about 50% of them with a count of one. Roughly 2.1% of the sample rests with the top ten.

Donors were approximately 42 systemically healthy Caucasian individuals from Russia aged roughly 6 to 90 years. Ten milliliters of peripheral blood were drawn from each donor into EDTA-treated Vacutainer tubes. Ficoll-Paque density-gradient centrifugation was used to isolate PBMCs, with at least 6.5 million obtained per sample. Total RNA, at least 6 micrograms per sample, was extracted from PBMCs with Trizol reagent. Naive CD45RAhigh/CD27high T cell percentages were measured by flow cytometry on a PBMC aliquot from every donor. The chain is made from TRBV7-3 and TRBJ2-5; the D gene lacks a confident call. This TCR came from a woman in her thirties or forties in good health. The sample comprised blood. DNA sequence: TGTGCCAACAGCTTGGCAAACCAAGAGACCCAGTACTTC. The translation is CANSLANQETQYF.